These 2 T cell receptor beta chains were sequenced from one sample in a study of blood T cell repertoires in COVID-19. Some clones are missing from TCRdb's copy, which holds only in-frame ones; the method was immunoSEQ multiplex PCR. The table has a few hundred thousand clones, more than 85% seen once. Sequenced input: peripheral blood. The receptor set was obtained from a man younger than 45 with acute or convalescent COVID-19.

A word on this clone: At the DNA level, this CDR3 is encoded by other sequences in the same sample as well. J is TRBJ1-4 and V is TRBV19, with unresolved D. The V gene's germline CDR1 is LNHDA and CDR2 SQIVND (reference sequence). The CDR3 runs 14 residues. Trimming took 8 bases from V and 0 from J, leaving 10 bases between them. CDR3 amino acids: CASRDGATNEKLFF. The CDR3 nucleotides read TGTGCCAGTCGAGACGGAGCAACTAATGAAAAACTGTTTTTT.

The chain links TRBV5-4 to TRBJ1-5; no clear D. The CDR3 covers 13 residues. V was trimmed by 3 bases and J by 6 bases, leaving 10 bases between them. Germline loops: CDR1 SGHNT, CDR2 YYREEE (reference sequence). CDR3 in DNA: TGTGCCAGCAGCTGGAGCCCGGGTCAGCCCCAGCATTTT. Amino acids: CASSWSPGQPQHF.